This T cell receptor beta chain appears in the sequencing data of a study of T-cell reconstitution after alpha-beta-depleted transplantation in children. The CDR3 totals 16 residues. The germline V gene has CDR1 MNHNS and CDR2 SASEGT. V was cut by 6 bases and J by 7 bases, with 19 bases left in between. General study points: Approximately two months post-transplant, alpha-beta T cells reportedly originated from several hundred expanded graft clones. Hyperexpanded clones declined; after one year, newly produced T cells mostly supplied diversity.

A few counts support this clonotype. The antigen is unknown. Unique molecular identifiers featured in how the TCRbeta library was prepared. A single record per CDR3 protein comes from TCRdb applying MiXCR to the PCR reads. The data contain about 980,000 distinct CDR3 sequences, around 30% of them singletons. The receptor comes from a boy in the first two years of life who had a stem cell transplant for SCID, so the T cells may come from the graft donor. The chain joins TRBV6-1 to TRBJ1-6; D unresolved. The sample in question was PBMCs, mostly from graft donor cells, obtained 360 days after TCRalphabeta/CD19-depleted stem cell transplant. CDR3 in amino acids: CASSPEGGMRNSPLHF. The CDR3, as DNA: TGTGCCAGCAGCCCCGAGGGAGGGATGAGGAATTCACCCCTCCACTTT.